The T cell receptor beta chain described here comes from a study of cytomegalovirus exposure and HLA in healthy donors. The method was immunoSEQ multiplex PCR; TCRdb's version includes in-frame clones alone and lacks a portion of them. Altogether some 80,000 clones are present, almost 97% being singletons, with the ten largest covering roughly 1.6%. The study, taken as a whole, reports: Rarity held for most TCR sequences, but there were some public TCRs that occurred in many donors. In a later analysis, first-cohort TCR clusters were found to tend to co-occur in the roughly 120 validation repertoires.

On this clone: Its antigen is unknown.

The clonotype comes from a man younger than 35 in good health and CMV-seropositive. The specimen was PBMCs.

The DNA of the CDR3 is TGTGCCAGCAGTGAAACAAATAGCAATCAGCCCCAGCATTTT. Residues: CASSETNSNQPQHF. V usage is TRBV28 and J usage is TRBJ1-5; D is ambiguous. Germline-derived CDR1 and CDR2 are MDHEN and SYDVKM. Trimming shortened V by 5 bases and J by 0 bases, and 8 bases separated the two germline ends. The CDR3 runs 14 residues.